This section outlines one T cell receptor beta chain sequence together with its context. This sample is part of a study of blood T cell repertoires in COVID-19. As for the study in general: The United States, Italy and Spain were the sources of the acute and convalescent COVID-19 samples. In each case, the material was cDNA or gDNA derived from T cells, B-cell-depleted T cells, or PBMCs.

Source study methods: Estimates of nucleated cell counts were drawn from the amplification of reference gene primers. TCRdb's copy holds only in-frame clones and misses some; the assay was immunoSEQ multiplex PCR. That table furnishes V, J and clone size, whereas the DNA furnished D and trimming. The sample consists of 90,000 to 130,000 clones, approximately 83% of them appearing once. This sequence originates from a woman aged 70-85 years with acute or convalescent COVID-19. Sequencing was done on a sample of peripheral blood.

The CDR3 loop reads CASSLVTTSTTDTQYF. CDR3 nucleotide sequence: TGCGCCAGCAGCTTGGTTACGACTAGCACCACAGATACGCAGTATTTT. V usage is TRBV5-1 and J usage is TRBJ2-3; 7 positions match TRBD2. This CDR3 has 16 amino acids. The germline V gene has CDR1 SGHRS and CDR2 YFSETQ. V shed 0 bases, J shed 2 bases, and the junction held 6 bases outside the gene matches.